This TCR beta chain was captured by sequencing in a study of blood T cell repertoires in COVID-19. Across the study: Samples representing acute and convalescent COVID-19 were sourced from the United States, Italy and Spain. PBMCs, B-cell-depleted T cells, or T cells provided the cDNA or gDNA that made up the material.

This CDR3 contains 15 residues. Germline assignment: CDR1 SGHRS and CDR2 YFSETQ. V dropped 1 base and J dropped 3; count of bases not matched to a gene: 1. In the authors' workflow: Counts of nucleated cells, estimated from reference gene primer amplification, were obtained. Measured with immunoSEQ multiplex PCR; TCRdb has only the in-frame clones, and not every one. V, J and clone size are taken as reported in that table, and D and trimming were inferred from the DNA itself. The repertoire includes more than 250,000 clones, approximately 85% of them detected once, and 5.1% sits in the top ten. Sample: peripheral blood. The receptor comes from a man between 45 and 60 years old with active or convalescent COVID-19. The V and J genes are TRBV5-1 and TRBJ2-1; TRBD2 matches 10 bases. CDR3 sequence reads: CASSLRTSGYNEQFF. CDR3 bases: TGCGCCAGCAGCTTGCGGACTAGCGGCTACAATGAGCAGTTCTTC. Combining the CDR3 with reference TRBV5-1 and TRBJ2-1 gives the whole variable domain KAGVTQTPRYLIKTRGQQVTLSCSPISGHRSVSWYQQTPGQGLQFLFEYFSETQRNKGNFPGRFSGRQFSNSRSEMNVSTLELGDSALYLCASSLRTSGYNEQFFGPGTRLTVL.